This T cell receptor (beta chain) was captured in a study of CD8 T cells in ankylosing spondylitis (TCRdb year 2017). Study-wide context: The study set out to find disease-linked TCR variants by profiling T cell receptor beta repertoires in ankylosing spondylitis patients and healthy donors. In total, the full study cohort was made up of some 110 healthy donors and 20 to 25 ankylosing spondylitis patients. Samples of peripheral blood were taken, and for ankylosing spondylitis patients, synovial fluid was collected as well.

As concerns this clonotype: No antigen is known for it. Base quality data are lacking; no much larger clone is found one base away.

Results the study describes overall, beyond this receptor: Some of the motif variants had been reported before in the synovial fluid and blood of reactive arthritis patients, a finding that suggests common disease-initiation mechanisms. The disease-linked clones showed a CD8+ phenotype and occurred at relatively low frequencies in peripheral blood. Significant enrichment of the disease-linked clones was reported in matched synovial fluid samples from ankylosing spondylitis patients. A TCR beta motif of about 8 highly homologous amino acid variants appeared characteristic of blood from ankylosing spondylitis patients.

Sequencing was performed on an Illumina HiSeq 2500. TCR beta libraries were prepared by quantitative 5'-RACE with molecular barcodes. The study's processing was this. A new computational method based on a probabilistic model of VDJ rearrangement was used to identify disease-linked TCR variants. TCRdb's own reprocessing of the public reads used fastp at Q25 and MiXCR and kept productive beta chains. One record per CDR3 amino acid sequence lists the most common genes and DNA. TCRdb's processing, not the authors', yielded these V and J calls. This sample comprises under 150,000 distinct CDR3 sequences, more than 15% of them detected only once. The top ten clonotypes cover around a third of the sample. The sequenced material came from blood, either unsorted or a sorted T cell fraction (not recorded which). The source is a male donor with ankylosing spondylitis.

CDR3 reads: CSARNQGDLDSFF. The DNA sequence is as follows: TGCAGTGCTAGAAATCAGGGGGACCTTGATTCTTTCTTT. In this chain, TRBV20-1 is recombined with TRBJ1-1; 7 junctional bases match TRBD1. There are 13 amino acids in the CDR3, from cysteine to phenylalanine inclusive. CDR3 DNA is the only sequence kept; it has 39 bases, read in frame from the first base. According to the germline V gene (reference sequence), CDR1 reads DFQATT and CDR2 reads SNEGSKA. V is cut back by 2 bases and J by 12 bases, with 12 bases in the junction unmatched.